A single count supports the clone carrying this TCR beta chain. As yet, its antigen is unknown. The sample belongs to a study of T cell repertoires and HLA-DP antigens. Study overall: CD4+ T cells were cocultured with HeLa cells expressing HLA-DP. DNA input averaged approximately 220 ng in sorted CD137+CD4+ and roughly 1,100 ng in pre-culture CD4+.

Germline V lookup: CDR1 LNHNV, CDR2 YYDKDF (reference sequence). There are 14 residues in the CDR3. Trimming shortened V by 3 bases and J by 5 bases, and 13 bases separated the two germline ends. Measured with immunoSEQ multiplex PCR; TCRdb has only the in-frame clones, and not every one. The sample holds roughly 120,000 clones, approximately 92% seen once. Negative selection yielded untouched CD4+ T cells of average about 98% purity. Purity of the untouched CD4+ T cells was approximately 98%. The TCR comes from a woman aged 18-30 years in good health and CMV-seronegative. Sample: CD4+ T cells from PBMCs. V and J are TRBV15 and TRBJ2-5; D is tentatively TRBD1 or TRBD2 (6 bases each). CDR3 in amino acids: CATSRGGRSETQYF. CDR3 nucleotide sequence: TGTGCCACCAGCAGGGGGGGCAGGTCTGAGACCCAGTACTTC. The variable domain in full, with the rest retrieved from reference TRBV15 and TRBJ2-5, is DAMVIQNPRYQVTQFGKPVTLSCSQTLNHNVMYWYQQKSSQAPKLLFHYYDKDFNNEADTPDNFQSRRPNTSFCFLDIRSPGLGDTAMYLCATSRGGRSETQYFGPGTRLLVL.